These T cell receptor beta chains were read from a single sample in a study of T-cell reconstitution after alpha-beta-depleted transplantation in children. TCRdb used MiXCR to reprocess the PCR reads, holding one entry per CDR3 protein. Of 500,000 to 600,000 distinct CDR3 sequences in the sample, roughly a quarter were seen once. The sample here was PBMCs, taken before TCRalphabeta/CD19-depleted stem cell transplant. The receptors shown here come from a boy younger than two with Wiskott-Aldrich syndrome, due to receive a stem cell transplant. CDR3s include the opening cysteine and the closing phenylalanine or tryptophan. Fields, in order: CDR3 protein, CDR3 DNA, V gene, D gene, J gene, clone size. D genes are given only for firm matches. A clone size is listed for some rows: how often the clone was seen (once, few, many), or a class if it is expanded.

CDR3 protein: CSASRAGNNEQFF; CDR3 DNA: TGCAGTGCTAGTAGAGCGGGGAACAATGAGCAGTTCTTC; V gene: TRBV20-1; D gene: TRBD2; J gene: TRBJ2-1; clone size: few
CDR3 protein: CASSPTWVWQPQHF; CDR3 DNA: TGTGCCAGCAGTCCCACTTGGGTGTGGCAGCCCCAGCATTTT; V gene: TRBV6-1; D gene: .; J gene: TRBJ1-5; clone size: .
CDR3 protein: CASSQGPWGEQFF; CDR3 DNA: TGCGCCAGCAGCCAGGGGCCGTGGGGTGAGCAGTTCTTC; V gene: TRBV4-1; D gene: .; J gene: TRBJ2-1; clone size: few
CDR3 protein: CASSLDRADQPQHF; CDR3 DNA: TGTGCCAGCAGTCTCGACAGGGCGGATCAGCCCCAGCATTTT; V gene: TRBV28; D gene: TRBD1; J gene: TRBJ1-5; clone size: few
CDR3 protein: CASSANLYSYEQYF; CDR3 DNA: TGTGCCAGCAGCGCCAACCTTTACTCCTACGAGCAGTACTTC; V gene: TRBV7-9; D gene: .; J gene: TRBJ2-7; clone size: few
CDR3 protein: CASSSSGGLEQYF; CDR3 DNA: TGTGCCAGCAGTTCCTCTGGGGGTTTAGAGCAGTACTTC; V gene: TRBV6-6; D gene: .; J gene: TRBJ2-7; clone size: .
CDR3 protein: CASHRDRDTYEQYF; CDR3 DNA: TGTGCCAGCCACCGGGACAGGGATACCTACGAGCAGTACTTC; V gene: TRBV28; D gene: TRBD1; J gene: TRBJ2-7; clone size: few
CDR3 protein: CASSVTGSGYGYTF; CDR3 DNA: TGTGCCAGCAGCGTAACGGGGTCGGGCTATGGCTACACCTTC; V gene: TRBV9; D gene: .; J gene: TRBJ1-2; clone size: .
CDR3 protein: CASSFRDSKETQYF; CDR3 DNA: TGCGCCAGCAGCTTCCGGGACTCTAAAGAGACCCAGTACTTC; V gene: TRBV5-1; D gene: .; J gene: TRBJ2-5; clone size: .
CDR3 protein: CASSRGRALLSNEQFF; CDR3 DNA: TGCGCCAGCAGTCGGGGGCGGGCCCTCTTAAGCAATGAGCAGTTCTTC; V gene: TRBV5-1; D gene: .; J gene: TRBJ2-1; clone size: few
CDR3 protein: CSVDRTTEAF; CDR3 DNA: TGCAGCGTAGACAGAACGACTGAAGCTTTT; V gene: TRBV29-1; D gene: .; J gene: TRBJ1-1; clone size: few
CDR3 protein: CASSDDLGGTEAFF; CDR3 DNA: TGTGCCAGCAGTGATGATTTGGGGGGCACTGAAGCTTTCTTT; V gene: TRBV12-3/TRBV12-4; D gene: .; J gene: TRBJ1-1; clone size: few
CDR3 protein: CSVLAGGSYNEQFF; CDR3 DNA: TGCAGCGTCCTAGCGGGAGGGAGCTACAATGAGCAGTTCTTC; V gene: TRBV29-1; D gene: TRBD2; J gene: TRBJ2-1; clone size: few
CDR3 protein: CASSQGYGYTF; CDR3 DNA: TGTGCCAGCAGCCAAGGGTATGGCTACACCTTC; V gene: TRBV3-1; D gene: .; J gene: TRBJ1-2; clone size: few
CDR3 protein: CSASPDLYGYTF; CDR3 DNA: TGCAGTGCTAGCCCAGACTTATATGGCTACACCTTC; V gene: TRBV20-1; D gene: .; J gene: TRBJ1-2; clone size: .
CDR3 protein: CASSLDFPTTKETQYF; CDR3 DNA: TGTGCCAGCAGCTTAGATTTTCCGACTACCAAAGAGACCCAGTACTTC; V gene: TRBV11-2; D gene: .; J gene: TRBJ2-5; clone size: few
CDR3 protein: CASSQAGREAKNIQYF; CDR3 DNA: TGTGCCAGCAGCCAGGCTGGGAGGGAAGCCAAAAACATTCAGTACTTC; V gene: TRBV6-1; D gene: TRBD2; J gene: TRBJ2-4; clone size: .
CDR3 protein: CASSLAEGATEAFF; CDR3 DNA: TGCGCCAGCAGCTTGGCCGAAGGTGCCACTGAAGCTTTCTTT; V gene: TRBV5-1; D gene: .; J gene: TRBJ1-1; clone size: few
CDR3 protein: CASIDLGLTPRLEQFF; CDR3 DNA: TGTGCCAGCATAGATCTGGGACTGACCCCTCGACTTGAGCAGTTCTTC; V gene: TRBV6-1; D gene: .; J gene: TRBJ2-1; clone size: .
CDR3 protein: CASRGTGSALRYF; CDR3 DNA: TGTGCCAGCCGAGGGACAGGGAGTGCACTAAGGTACTTC; V gene: TRBV6-2/TRBV6-3; D gene: TRBD1; J gene: TRBJ2-7; clone size: few
CDR3 protein: CSAYGAADTQYF; CDR3 DNA: TGCAGTGCGTATGGGGCGGCAGATACGCAGTATTTT; V gene: TRBV20-1; D gene: .; J gene: TRBJ2-3; clone size: .
CDR3 protein: CASTSGRNYNEQFF; CDR3 DNA: TGTGCCAGCACGAGCGGGAGAAACTACAATGAGCAGTTCTTC; V gene: TRBV28; D gene: TRBD2; J gene: TRBJ2-1; clone size: few
CDR3 protein: CASSLAGPIRPFYGYTF; CDR3 DNA: TGTGCCAGCAGCTTAGCGGGTCCGATACGGCCCTTCTATGGCTACACCTTC; V gene: TRBV7-6; D gene: .; J gene: TRBJ1-2; clone size: .
CDR3 protein: CASSRDRGLAYNEQFF; CDR3 DNA: TGTGCCAGCAGCCGCGATAGGGGACTAGCCTACAATGAGCAGTTCTTC; V gene: TRBV3-1; D gene: TRBD2; J gene: TRBJ2-1; clone size: few
CDR3 protein: CASSFDRANGYTQYF; CDR3 DNA: TGTGCCAGCAGCTTCGACAGGGCAAACGGGTATACGCAGTATTTT; V gene: TRBV5-4; D gene: TRBD1; J gene: TRBJ2-3; clone size: .
CDR3 protein: CASSYSRGAGGTGTGELFF; CDR3 DNA: TGTGCCAGCAGTTACTCGAGGGGTGCGGGAGGAACTGGCACCGGGGAGCTGTTTTTT; V gene: TRBV6-5; D gene: TRBD2; J gene: TRBJ2-2; clone size: .
CDR3 protein: CATRRSGSGTDTQYF; CDR3 DNA: TGCGCCACAAGAAGGAGCGGGAGCGGGACAGATACGCAGTATTTT; V gene: TRBV5-1; D gene: TRBD2; J gene: TRBJ2-3; clone size: .
CDR3 protein: CASSLSVLGLAGGEQYF; CDR3 DNA: TGTGCCAGCAGTTTGTCCGTCTTGGGTCTAGCGGGAGGCGAGCAGTACTTC; V gene: TRBV28; D gene: TRBD2; J gene: TRBJ2-7; clone size: .
CDR3 protein: CASTKETGANYGYTF; CDR3 DNA: TGTGCCAGCACCAAGGAAACGGGAGCTAACTATGGCTACACCTTC; V gene: TRBV28; D gene: .; J gene: TRBJ1-2; clone size: few
CDR3 protein: CASSPGGTVNQPQHF; CDR3 DNA: TGTGCCAGCAGCCCAGGAGGGACAGTCAATCAGCCCCAGCATTTT; V gene: TRBV11-2; D gene: TRBD1; J gene: TRBJ1-5; clone size: .
CDR3 protein: CSASGRSYEQYF; CDR3 DNA: TGCAGTGCTAGCGGGAGAAGCTACGAGCAGTACTTC; V gene: TRBV20-1; D gene: .; J gene: TRBJ2-7; clone size: .
CDR3 protein: CASSKQRSGQGWTDTQYF; CDR3 DNA: TGTGCCAGCAGCAAACAGCGTTCCGGACAGGGGTGGACAGATACGCAGTATTTT; V gene: TRBV7-6; D gene: TRBD1; J gene: TRBJ2-3; clone size: few
CDR3 protein: CASSLVQGARETQYF; CDR3 DNA: TGTGCCAGCAGCTTGGTTCAGGGGGCGCGGGAGACCCAGTACTTC; V gene: TRBV5-4; D gene: TRBD1; J gene: TRBJ2-5; clone size: .
CDR3 protein: CASSWSYEQYF; CDR3 DNA: TGTGCCAGCAGTTGGTCCTACGAGCAGTACTTC; V gene: TRBV12-3/TRBV12-4; D gene: .; J gene: TRBJ2-7; clone size: few
CDR3 protein: CASSLETSGSNHEQFF; CDR3 DNA: TGCGCCAGCAGCTTGGAGACTAGCGGGAGTAACCATGAGCAGTTCTTC; V gene: TRBV5-1; D gene: TRBD2; J gene: TRBJ2-1; clone size: few
CDR3 protein: CASSQGLAGDKQFF; CDR3 DNA: TGTGCCAGCAGCCAGGGACTAGCGGGAGACAAGCAGTTCTTC; V gene: TRBV7-2; D gene: TRBD2; J gene: TRBJ2-1; clone size: .
CDR3 protein: CASSLRPGTGELFF; CDR3 DNA: TGCGCCAGCAGCTTGCGTCCGGGGACCGGGGAGCTGTTTTTT; V gene: TRBV5-1; D gene: .; J gene: TRBJ2-2; clone size: .
CDR3 protein: CAISLSSGRTYEQYF; CDR3 DNA: TGTGCCATCAGCTTGTCGAGCGGGCGAACCTACGAGCAGTACTTC; V gene: TRBV5-6; D gene: .; J gene: TRBJ2-7; clone size: few
CDR3 protein: CASIKAGASGEQYF; CDR3 DNA: TGTGCCAGCATCAAGGCGGGGGCCTCGGGCGAGCAGTACTTC; V gene: TRBV5-6; D gene: .; J gene: TRBJ2-7; clone size: .
CDR3 protein: CASSLGASGGTYEQYF; CDR3 DNA: TGTGCCAGCAGCTTAGGGGCTAGCGGGGGTACCTACGAGCAGTACTTC; V gene: TRBV7-9; D gene: TRBD2; J gene: TRBJ2-7; clone size: .
CDR3 protein: CASSFARRREQYF; CDR3 DNA: TGTGCCAGCAGTTTTGCCAGGAGGCGCGAGCAGTACTTC; V gene: TRBV12-3/TRBV12-4; D gene: .; J gene: TRBJ2-7; clone size: few